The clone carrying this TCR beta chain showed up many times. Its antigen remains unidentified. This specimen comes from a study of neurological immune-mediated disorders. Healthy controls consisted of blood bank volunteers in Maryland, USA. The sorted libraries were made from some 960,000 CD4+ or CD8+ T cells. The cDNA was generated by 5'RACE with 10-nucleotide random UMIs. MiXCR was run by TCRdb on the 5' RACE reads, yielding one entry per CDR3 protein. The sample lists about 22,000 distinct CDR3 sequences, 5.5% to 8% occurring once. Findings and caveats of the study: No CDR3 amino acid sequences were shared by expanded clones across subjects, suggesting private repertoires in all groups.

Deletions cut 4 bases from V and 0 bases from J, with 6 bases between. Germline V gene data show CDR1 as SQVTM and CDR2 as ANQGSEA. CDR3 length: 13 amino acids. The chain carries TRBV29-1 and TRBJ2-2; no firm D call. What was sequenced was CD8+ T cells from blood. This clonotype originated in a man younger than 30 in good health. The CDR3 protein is CSVASANTGELFF. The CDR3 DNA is TGCAGCGTTGCATCAGCGAACACCGGGGAGCTGTTTTTT.